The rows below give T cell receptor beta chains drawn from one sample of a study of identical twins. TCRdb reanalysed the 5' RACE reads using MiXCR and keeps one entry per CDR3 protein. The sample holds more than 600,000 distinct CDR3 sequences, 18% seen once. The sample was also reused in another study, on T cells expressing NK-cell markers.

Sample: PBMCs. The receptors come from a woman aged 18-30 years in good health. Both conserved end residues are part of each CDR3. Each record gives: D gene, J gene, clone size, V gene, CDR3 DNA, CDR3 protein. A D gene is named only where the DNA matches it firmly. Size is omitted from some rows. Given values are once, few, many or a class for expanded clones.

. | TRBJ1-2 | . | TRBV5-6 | TGTGCCAGCAGCCTCCCTTCCCGGACGGGCGGCTACACCTTC | CASSLPSRTGGYTF
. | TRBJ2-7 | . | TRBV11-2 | TGTGCCAGCAGTTTGGCAGGGAATGGTCCTGGCGAGCAGTACTTC | CASSLAGNGPGEQYF
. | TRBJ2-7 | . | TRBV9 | TGTGCCAGCAACCCCGAGGGGCATTACGAGCAGTACTTC | CASNPEGHYEQYF
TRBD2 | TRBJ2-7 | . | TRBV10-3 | TGTGCCATCAGTAGTAGCGGGAGGTACGAGCAGTACTTC | CAISSSGRYEQYF
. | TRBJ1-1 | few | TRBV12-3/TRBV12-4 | TGTGCCAGCAGTGGTAAGGGGCAGAACACTGAAGCTTTCTTT | CASSGKGQNTEAFF
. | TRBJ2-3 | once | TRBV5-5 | TGTGCCAGCAGCCCTATCGGGCTTAGCGCAGATACGCAGTATTTT | CASSPIGLSADTQYF
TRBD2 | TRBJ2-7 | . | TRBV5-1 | TGCGCCAGCAGCCAAGGCCCTAGCGGGACGTACGAGCAGTACTTC | CASSQGPSGTYEQYF
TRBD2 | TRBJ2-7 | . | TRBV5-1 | TGCGCCAGCAGCTTGGACGGACTAGCCCCATACGAGCAGTACTTC | CASSLDGLAPYEQYF
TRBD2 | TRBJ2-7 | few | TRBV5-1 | TGCGCCAGCAGCTTGGTTTTAAGCGGGGACTACGAGCAGTACTTC | CASSLVLSGDYEQYF
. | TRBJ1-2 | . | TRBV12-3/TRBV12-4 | TGTGCCAGCAGCCACGACCCGAGGGGAACCTATGGCTACACCTTC | CASSHDPRGTYGYTF
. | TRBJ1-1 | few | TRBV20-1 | TGCAGTGGCCTAGGTGAGAACACTGAAGCTTTCTTT | CSGLGENTEAFF
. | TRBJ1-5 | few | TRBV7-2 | TGTGCCAGCAGCTTGAAGGGGAGTAGCAATCAGCCCCAGCATTTT | CASSLKGSSNQPQHF
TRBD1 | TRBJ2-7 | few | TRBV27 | TGTGCCAGCAGTTTCGACAGGGGGCCCTACGAGCAGTACTTC | CASSFDRGPYEQYF
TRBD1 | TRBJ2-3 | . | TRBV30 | TGTGCCTGGAGCTCCGGGACAGGGCCCGATACGCAGTATTTT | CAWSSGTGPDTQYF
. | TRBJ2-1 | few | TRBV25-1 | TGTGCCAGACCTAACTTAGGGCCAGGGTACAATGAGCAGTTCTTC | CARPNLGPGYNEQFF
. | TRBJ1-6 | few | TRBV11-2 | TGTGCCAGCAGCTCGACATTTTCTTCACCCCTCCACTTT | CASSSTFSSPLHF
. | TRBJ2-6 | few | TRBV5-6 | TGTGCCAGCAGCGCCCCGACGGGGAGCTCTGGGGCCAACGTCCTGACTTTC | CASSAPTGSSGANVLTF
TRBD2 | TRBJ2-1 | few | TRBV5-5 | TGTGCCAGCAGCCCCCGGGACTACCACAATGAGCAGTTCTTC | CASSPRDYHNEQFF
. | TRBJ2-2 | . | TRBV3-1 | TGTGCCAGCAGCCAAGTAACCGGGGAGCTGTTTTTT | CASSQVTGELFF
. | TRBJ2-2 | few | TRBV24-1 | TGTGCCACCAGTGGGAATCCCGGGGAGCTGTTTTTT | CATSGNPGELFF
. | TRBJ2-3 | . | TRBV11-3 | TGTGCCAGCAGAGGGGCGGGGGATACGCAGTATTTT | CASRGAGDTQYF
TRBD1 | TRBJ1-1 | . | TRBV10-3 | TGTGCCATCAGTGAAGGACAGGGCTTCAGTGAAGCTTTCTTT | CAISEGQGFSEAFF
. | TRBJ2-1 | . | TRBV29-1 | TGCAGCGTTTCGGGGTTGCACAATGAGCAGTTCTTC | CSVSGLHNEQFF
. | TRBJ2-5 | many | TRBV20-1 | TGCAGTGCTCCCACCGGGGGTATCGGGACCCAGTACTTC | CSAPTGGIGTQYF
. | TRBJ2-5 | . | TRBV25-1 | TGTGCCAGCAGTGAATGGGAAGGGAGGGAGACCCAGTACTTC | CASSEWEGRETQYF
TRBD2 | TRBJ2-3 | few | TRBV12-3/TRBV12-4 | TGTGCCAGCCTCTTCGTGGGGCCTAGCGGTTCCACAGATACGCAGTATTTT | CASLFVGPSGSTDTQYF
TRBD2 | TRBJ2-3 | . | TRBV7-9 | TGTGCCGCGGGCTCCGGGACTAGTGTAGCAGATACGCAGTATTTT | CAAGSGTSVADTQYF
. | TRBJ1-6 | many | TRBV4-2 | TGTGCCAGCAGCCAAGAGCAGGGGAGTTATAATTCACCCCTCCACTTT | CASSQEQGSYNSPLHF
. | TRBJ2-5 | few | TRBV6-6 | TGTGCCAGCTCTCAGCGGTGGGAAGAGACCCAGTACTTC | CASSQRWEETQYF
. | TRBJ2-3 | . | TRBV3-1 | TGTGCCAGCAGCCACCCCGGGAGTTTGGCAGATACGCAGTATTTT | CASSHPGSLADTQYF
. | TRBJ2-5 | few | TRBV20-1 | TGCAGTGCTAGGTTCAGGGCCGGGACCCAGTACTTC | CSARFRAGTQYF
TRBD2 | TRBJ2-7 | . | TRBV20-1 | TGCAGTGTAAGCGGGGGGACCTACGAGCAGTACTTC | CSVSGGTYEQYF
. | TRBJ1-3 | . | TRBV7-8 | TGTGCCAGCAGCTTAGCGGGGGCAGGAAACACCATATATTTT | CASSLAGAGNTIYF
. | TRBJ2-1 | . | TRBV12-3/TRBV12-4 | TGTGCCAGCAGTCCCCGACAGTGGGGGGACAATGAGCAGTTCTTC | CASSPRQWGDNEQFF
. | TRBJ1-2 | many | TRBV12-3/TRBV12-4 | TGTGCCAGCAGTTTTTATCGCAGGACCGGCTACACCTTC | CASSFYRRTGYTF
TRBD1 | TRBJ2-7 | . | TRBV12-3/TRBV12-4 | TGTGCCAGCAGTGGTACAGGGGTGCTTTACGAGCAGTACTTC | CASSGTGVLYEQYF
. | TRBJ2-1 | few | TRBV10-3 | TGTGCCATCAGTGAGTCGCTAGGAGGTGAGCAGTTCTTC | CAISESLGGEQFF
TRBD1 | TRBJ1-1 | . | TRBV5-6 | TGTGCCAGCAGCGCCGGGACAGGGTTGACTGAAGCTTTCTTT | CASSAGTGLTEAFF
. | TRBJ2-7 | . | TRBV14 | TGTGCCAGCAGCCGGTATAATGTATGGCCGCAGTACTTC | CASSRYNVWPQYF
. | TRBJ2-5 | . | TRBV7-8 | TGTGCCAGCAGCTTAGTGTTACCCCCGGAGACCCAGTACTTC | CASSLVLPPETQYF
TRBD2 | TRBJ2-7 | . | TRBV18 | TGTGCCAGCTCGTCAAGCGGGGCCTACACCTACGAGCAGTACTTC | CASSSSGAYTYEQYF
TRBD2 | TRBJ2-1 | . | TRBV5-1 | TGCGCCAGCAGCCGATCCGGGACTAGCGGGAATGAGCAGTTCTTC | CASSRSGTSGNEQFF
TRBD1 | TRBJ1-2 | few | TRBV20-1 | TGCAGTGCTCAAACAGGGGAATATGGCTACACCTTC | CSAQTGEYGYTF
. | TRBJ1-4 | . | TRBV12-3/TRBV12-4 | TGTGCCAGCAGTTTTGCCGGGGTCAGATTTAATGAAAAACTGTTTTTT | CASSFAGVRFNEKLFF
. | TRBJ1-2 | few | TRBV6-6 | TGTGCCAGCGGCCATGGGGGGCAGGGCTACACCTTC | CASGHGGQGYTF
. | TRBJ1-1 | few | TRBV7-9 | TGTGCCAGCAGCTTAGCGTCGCTGAACACGGTAGCTTTCTTT | CASSLASLNTVAFF
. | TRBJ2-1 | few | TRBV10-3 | TGTGCCATCAGTGACTTCGTAGGGAATGAGCAGTTCTTC | CAISDFVGNEQFF
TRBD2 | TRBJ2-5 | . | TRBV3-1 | TGTGCCAGCAGCCAATTCAAGCGGGGGGGCCGGGAGACCCAGTACTTC | CASSQFKRGGRETQYF
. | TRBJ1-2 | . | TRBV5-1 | TGCGCCAGCAGCTTGGAGGCCGGTGACCTCTATGGCTACACCTTC | CASSLEAGDLYGYTF
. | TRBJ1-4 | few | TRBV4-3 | TGCGCCAGCAGCCAAGGGAGAGAAAAACTGTTTTTT | CASSQGREKLFF
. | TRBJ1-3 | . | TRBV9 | TGTGCCAGCAGCGTCCTAGGGGCGAGGAACACCATATATTTT | CASSVLGARNTIYF
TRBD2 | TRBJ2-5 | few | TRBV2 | TGTGCCAGCATCGGGGGGAGTTTGGGGCAAGAGACCCAGTACTTC | CASIGGSLGQETQYF
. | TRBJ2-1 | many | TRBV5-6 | TGTGCCAGCAGCTTGTGGCATGAGCAGTTCTTC | CASSLWHEQFF
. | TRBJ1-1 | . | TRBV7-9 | TGTGCCAGCAGCCGAGGGGGGGCAGCTGCCGAAGCTTTCTTT | CASSRGGAAAEAFF